The rows below give T cell receptor beta chains drawn from one sample of a study of T cell repertoires in cytomegalovirus infection. TCRdb called the reads again in MiXCR, with one record for every CDR3 protein. The table lists 200,000 to 300,000 distinct CDR3 sequences, roughly 9.1% of them singletons. Sequencing was carried out using PBMCs. The receptors here all came from a human donor in good health (CMV status not recorded). Some clones in this sample may be carry-over from other donors' samples. Each CDR3 is given with its conserved first and last residue. A D gene is named only where the DNA matches it firmly. Size values are once, few and many counts, or a class for expanded clones, and some rows have none.

J gene,D gene,clone size,V gene,CDR3 DNA,CDR3 protein
TRBJ1-1,TRBD1,many,TRBV6-6,TGTGCCAGCAGTCTATATGGACAGGGGTCGGGCACTGAAGCTTTCTTT,CASSLYGQGSGTEAFF
TRBJ1-1,-,many,TRBV19,TGTGCCAGTAGTCCGCCGGGACCTCGGGGGGAAGCTTTCTTT,CASSPPGPRGEAFF
TRBJ2-5,-,few,TRBV2,TGTGCCAGCAGTGCCCTACGGGGGTGGGAGACCCAGTACTTC,CASSALRGWETQYF
TRBJ2-7,-,-,TRBV10-3,TGTGCCATCAGTGAGTCGGTGCTAAATCCCTTCATCACCTACGAGCAGTACTTC,CAISESVLNPFITYEQYF
TRBJ2-5,-,many,TRBV7-2,TGTGCCAGCAGCTTAGTGTTCGCCTTCCAAGAGACCCAGTACTTC,CASSLVFAFQETQYF
TRBJ2-1,TRBD2,many,TRBV7-2,TGTGCCAGCAGCTTTAGCGGGAGGGCCATAAGCAATGAGCAGTTCTTC,CASSFSGRAISNEQFF
TRBJ1-1,-,-,TRBV14,TGTGCCAGCAGCCAAGATTGGAGAGTCACTGAAGCTTTCTTT,CASSQDWRVTEAFF
TRBJ2-7,-,-,TRBV20-1,TGCAGTGCTGGGGACACGAATAAAGGGTACTACGAGCAGTACTTC,CSAGDTNKGYYEQYF
TRBJ1-2,-,few,TRBV7-6,TGTGCCAGCAGCTTAGCCGTACTCTACACCTTC,CASSLAVLYTF
TRBJ1-1,-,large,TRBV12-3/TRBV12-4,TGTGCCAGCAGTCCCGGGGGGGGGACTGAAGCTTTCTTT,CASSPGGGTEAFF
TRBJ2-3,-,many,TRBV7-2,TGTGCCAGCAGCTTGCGAGGATTCAACACAGATACGCAGTATTTT,CASSLRGFNTDTQYF
TRBJ1-1,-,-,TRBV28,TGTGCCAGCAGGATAGGGGGGGGGGTGAACACTGAAGCTTTCTTT,CASRIGGGVNTEAFF
TRBJ2-2,-,-,TRBV4-1,TGCGCAGCAGCTGCGGGGAAGAACACCGGGGAGCTGTTTTTT,CAAAAGKNTGELFF
TRBJ2-2,-,few,TRBV7-2,TGTGCCAGCAGCTTAGCCCGGACGCCTGCCGGGGAGCTGTTTTTT,CASSLARTPAGELFF
TRBJ1-6,-,many,TRBV4-1,TGCGCCAGCAGCCAAGATAAGGGAACAGTATCCTATAATTCACCCCTCCACTTT,CASSQDKGTVSYNSPLHF
TRBJ1-2,-,many,TRBV7-2,TGTGCCAGCAGCCCGTACAGGGATGATGGCTACACCTTC,CASSPYRDDGYTF
TRBJ2-1,TRBD1,many,TRBV7-2,TGTGCCAGCAGAGGGGGACAGGGCTACAATGAGCAGTTCTTC,CASRGGQGYNEQFF
TRBJ2-5,-,many,TRBV7-2,TGTGCCAGCAGCTTAGTCCGGAGGGCCCAAGAGACCCAGTACTTC,CASSLVRRAQETQYF
TRBJ2-5,-,many,TRBV6-2/TRBV6-3,TGTGCCAGCAGCCAGACGAGGGAGACCCAGTACTTC,CASSQTRETQYF
TRBJ2-7,TRBD2,many,TRBV7-2,TGTGCCAGCAGCCCTAGCGGGGGGGCCGACGAGCAGTACTTC,CASSPSGGADEQYF
TRBJ2-3,-,many,TRBV7-2,TGTGCCAGCAGCTTAGCAAGCACAGGGAGGACAGATACGCAGTATTTT,CASSLASTGRTDTQYF
TRBJ1-1,-,-,TRBV12-3/TRBV12-4,TGTGCCAGCAGTTTAGTGTTGCTCACTGAAGCTTTCTTT,CASSLVLLTEAFF
TRBJ2-1,TRBD1,few,TRBV7-2,TGTGCCAGCAGCTTGGTTTTGGGGACAGGGGGAAGTGAGCAGTTCTTC,CASSLVLGTGGSEQFF
TRBJ1-1,-,-,TRBV19,TGTGCCAGTAGTATAAAGTTTGAAGCTTTCTTT,CASSIKFEAFF
TRBJ1-1,TRBD1,many,TRBV28,TGTGCCAGCAGTACCCCCTCCGGGACAGGGACTGAAGCTTTCTTT,CASSTPSGTGTEAFF
TRBJ2-3,TRBD1,few,TRBV29-1,TGCAGCGTGATCGGACAGGGCACAGATACGCAGTATTTT,CSVIGQGTDTQYF
TRBJ2-7,-,few,TRBV5-5,TGTGCCAGCAGCCCCCGGACTGGGATTGGTTGGGGATACGAGCAGTACTTC,CASSPRTGIGWGYEQYF
TRBJ1-2,TRBD1,few,TRBV25-1,TGTGCCAGCAGTGAATACGGGACAGACTATGGCTACACCTTC,CASSEYGTDYGYTF
TRBJ2-2,-,many,TRBV7-2,TGTGCCAGCAGCCAGCCCGTTGGTATCGGGGAGCTGTTTTTT,CASSQPVGIGELFF
TRBJ2-7,-,many,TRBV7-6,TGTGCCAGCAGCGATTCCCACCGGGGGCGTCCGAGCTCCTACGAGCAGTACTTC,CASSDSHRGRPSSYEQYF
TRBJ2-1,-,many,TRBV6-1,TGTGCCAGCGGAATAAAGGCGGGGATCGGTGAGCAGTTCTTC,CASGIKAGIGEQFF
TRBJ1-5,-,many,TRBV12-3/TRBV12-4,TGTGCCAGCAGTCCCCAAGTTGGGCAGCCCCAGCATTTT,CASSPQVGQPQHF
TRBJ1-5,-,few,TRBV20-1,TGCAGTGCTAGTGGAAGTGGCAATCAGCCCCAGCATTTT,CSASGSGNQPQHF
TRBJ1-1,-,-,TRBV18,TGTGCCAGCTCACCACCAATAACAGACACCATGAACACTGAAGCTTTCTTT,CASSPPITDTMNTEAFF
TRBJ1-5,-,few,TRBV2,TGTGCCAGCAGTGAAATGGGGGGTCAGCCCCAGCATTTT,CASSEMGGQPQHF
TRBJ1-2,-,many,TRBV28,TGTGCCATCACGGACAGTCTCTATGGCTACACCTTC,CAITDSLYGYTF
TRBJ2-3,-,many,TRBV6-6,TGTGCCAGCAGGGGGACCGGGTACACAGATACGCAGTATTTT,CASRGTGYTDTQYF
TRBJ2-3,-,-,TRBV28,TGTGCCAGCAGGCCCGTCCCCGGGGATACGCAGTATTTT,CASRPVPGDTQYF
TRBJ2-5,-,many,TRBV7-6,TGTGCCAGCAGCCCCCGGGCGCAGACTCAGTACTTC,CASSPRAQTQYF